The next 19 T cell receptor beta chains were all read from a single sample in a study of breast tumors, draining lymph nodes, adjacent tissues (TCRdb year 2016). The library was made by multiplex PCR. The run used an Illumina HiSeq 2000. TCRdb's own reprocessing of the public reads used fastp at Q25 and MiXCR and kept productive beta chains. CDR3 protein sequences are deduplicated, and each keeps its most common genes and DNA. Within this sample are some 100,000 distinct CDR3 sequences, with around 20% of them counted one time only. The top ten clones comprise roughly 1.2% of the sample. Lymph node samples came from the axillary draining lymph nodes of breast cancer patients. What was sequenced was axillary lymph node tissue. All receptors derive from a female donor with breast cancer. Some clones in this sample may be carry-over from other donors' samples.

This clonotype was observed many times. The chain links TRBV5-1 to TRBJ2-5, with TRBD1 matching 9 bases. Per germline, CDR1 SGHRS and CDR2 YFSETQ. This CDR3 region has 14 residues. J gave up 3 bases and V 1 base, and 1 base lay outside the gene matches. CDR3 sequence reads: CASSLTGGKETQYF. The CDR3 coding sequence is TGCGCCAGCAGCTTGACAGGGGGCAAAGAGACCCAGTACTTC.

This chain uses TRBV7-3 with TRBJ2-7, with 12 bases aligning to TRBD1. This CDR3 has 18 residues. The V gene end was trimmed by 3 bases and the J gene end by 0 bases; junction bases not matched to a gene: 9. Germline V gene lookup returns CDR1 SGHTA and CDR2 FQGTGA. In nucleotides, the CDR3 is TGTGCCAGCAGCTTGGGGGGACAGGGGGCGGGGGGCTCCTACGAGCAGTACTTC. This translates into CASSLGGQGAGGSYEQYF.

This clonotype has ten or more counts. In nucleotides, the CDR3 is TGCGCCAGCAGTGAGCTGGCAGGGGGAGAGACCCAGTACTTC. Encoded protein: CASSELAGGETQYF. The chain couples TRBV10-2 to TRBJ2-5; TRBD1 matches at 7 bases. CDR3 size: 14 residues. V lost 2 bases to trimming and J lost 4 bases; unmatched junction nucleotides: 4. In germline, CDR1 is WSHSY, CDR2 SAAADI.

This clonotype was recorded at least ten times. The gene calls are TRBV6-1 and TRBJ2-1; possibly TRBD2 for D (6 bases). The CDR3 runs to 14 residues. V shed 7 bases and J shed 6 bases, with 16 bases lying between them. Looked up from germline, CDR1 is MNHNS and CDR2 is SASEGT. The CDR3 loop reads CASNPREGFNEQFF. The DNA for the CDR3 is TGTGCCAGCAACCCGCGGGAAGGGTTCAATGAGCAGTTCTTC.

This clonotype was counted only a few times. The chain carries TRBV18 and TRBJ2-7; 10 bases align to TRBD1. Per germline, CDR1 KGHSH and CDR2 LQKENI. The ends lost 2 bases at V and 2 bases at J; junction bases unmatched: 6. This CDR3 region has 16 residues. CDR3 DNA sequence: TGTGCCAGCTCACCAGTCCTCGGGACAGGGGCCTACGAGCAGTACTTC. Encoded protein: CASSPVLGTGAYEQYF.

This clonotype was seen only a few times. The chain has TRBV6-2 or TRBV6-3 and TRBJ2-1; 9 bases are shared with TRBD1. With V trimmed by 5 bases and J by 10 bases, 12 bases remained unmatched. The V gene's germline CDR1 is MNHEY and CDR2 SVGEGT. CDR3 length: 15 amino acids. The CDR3 reads CASSARDREFGEQFF. CDR3 DNA: TGTGCCAGCAGTGCTCGGGACAGGGAATTTGGCGAGCAGTTCTTC.

This clonotype was counted ten times or more. The rearrangement links TRBV2 to TRBJ2-3, with 12 bases that match TRBD1. V lost 6 bases, J lost 3 bases, and 7 bases stayed unmatched. The CDR3 sequence is 16 residues long. Germline V CDR1 and CDR2: SNHLY, FYNNEI. The chain's CDR3 is CASREGQGASTDTQYF. DNA for the CDR3: TGTGCCAGCAGGGAGGGACAGGGGGCTAGTACAGATACGCAGTATTTT.

This clonotype was found many times. V usage is TRBV5-1 and J usage is TRBJ2-7, with D possibly being TRBD1 (6 bases). The CDR3 totals 14 residues. The V gene lost 1 base and the J gene lost 4 bases, with 12 bases spanning the gap. Germline CDR1 is SGHRS and CDR2 is YFSETQ. The chain's CDR3 is CASSLSQGIYEQYF. The CDR3 bases are TGCGCCAGCAGCTTGAGCCAGGGGATTTACGAGCAGTACTTC.

The V call is TRBV20-1, the J call TRBJ1-1; 8 bases line up with TRBD1. Looked up from germline, CDR1 is DFQATT and CDR2 is SNEGSKA (reference sequence). This CDR3 contains 12 residues. Trimming cost V 6 bases and J 4 bases; bases outside gene matches: 4. DNA of the CDR3: TGCAGTGCGAGGACAGGGCGCACTGAAGCTTTCTTT. Its translation: CSARTGRTEAFF.

The chain combines TRBV6-6 with TRBJ1-5, with D unclear. The V and J ends lost 6 bases and 1 base respectively, with 7 bases between them. Germline V gene sequence: CDR1 MNHNY, CDR2 SVGAGI (reference sequence). The CDR3 runs to 13 residues. The CDR3 reads CASSPQSNQPQHF. The CDR3 coding sequence is TGTGCCAGCAGCCCACAAAGCAATCAGCCCCAGCATTTT.

On this clonotype itself: Since a much larger clone is just one base distant, this may be a read error. The chain has TRBV11-3 and TRBJ2-2; a possible D gene is TRBD2 (5 bases). Germline CDR1 SGHNT, CDR2 YENEEA. The CDR3 has 14 amino acids. This CDR3 is CASSLGPSDGEPFF. The CDR3 DNA reads as TGTGCCAGCAGCTTAGGCCCCTCGGACGGGGAGCCGTTTTTT.

Comments on this clonotype: This may be a read error: a much more frequent sequence differs by one nucleotide. The chain couples TRBV29-1 to TRBJ1-3, with 7 bases matching TRBD1. Germline CDR1 is SQVTM and CDR2 is ANQGSEA. The CDR3 runs to 13 residues. The CDR3, as DNA: TGCAGCGTTGGGAGGGACAGTGGAACCACCATATATTTT. It translates to CSVGRDSGTTIYF.

This clonotype was seen at least ten times. This chain joins TRBV29-1 and TRBJ2-5; D unclear. CDR3 length: 13 residues. Trimming removed 7 bases from V and 4 bases from J, with 16 bases in between. Germline V gene sequence: CDR1 SQVTM, CDR2 ANQGSEA. The CDR3 DNA reads TGCAGCGCCCCGGTCGGGTTCTCAGAGACCCAGTACTTC. Its protein is CSAPVGFSETQYF.

The sample holds many counts of this clonotype. The rearrangement joins TRBV19 to TRBJ2-7; D might be TRBD2 (6 bases). Germline CDR1 LNHDA, CDR2 SQIVND (reference sequence). The V gene lost 4 bases and the J gene lost 2 bases, with 12 bases spanning the gap. The CDR3 length is 14 residues. CDR3 protein: CASSSLAGPYEQYF. The DNA of the CDR3 is TGTGCCAGTAGTAGCCTTGCGGGACCCTACGAGCAGTACTTC.

In the case of this clonotype: This may arise from a read error, as a much more abundant clone is one base away. The chain uses TRBV27 and TRBJ2-7; TRBD1 agrees at 7 bases. The CDR3 has 14 residues. Germline-derived CDR1 and CDR2 are MNHEY and SMNVEV (reference sequence). V shed 6 bases and J 0 bases; nucleotides not matched to a gene: 5. The DNA for the CDR3 is TGTGCCAGCAGGGACAGGTCAGGCTCCTACGAGCAGTACTTC. Translation: CASRDRSGSYEQYF.

This clonotype occurred many times. The chain has TRBV6-6 and TRBJ1-6, with TRBD1 matching over 9 bases. Looked up from germline, CDR1 is MNHNY and CDR2 is SVGAGI (reference sequence). V lost 4 bases, J lost 6 bases, and 4 bases stayed unmatched. The length of the CDR3 is 15 residues. CDR3 amino acids: CASSLMGQGNSPLHF. The DNA for the CDR3 is TGTGCCAGCAGTTTAATGGGACAGGGTAATTCACCCCTCCACTTT.

The table lists this clonotype with many counts. This rearrangement joins TRBV5-1 to TRBJ2-1, with 8 bases identical to TRBD2. V gave up 0 bases and J gave up 3 bases; unmatched junction bases: 2. Germline V gives CDR1 SGHRS, CDR2 YFSETQ. CDR3 size: 15 residues. The DNA of the CDR3 is TGCGCCAGCAGCTTGGTAGCGGGGCTCTACAATGAGCAGTTCTTC. Translating it yields CASSLVAGLYNEQFF.

This clonotype was recorded many times. V usage is TRBV7-9 and J usage is TRBJ1-6, with TRBD1 matching over 7 bases. V shed 3 bases and J 7 bases; nucleotides not matched to a gene: 0. CDR1 and CDR2 from the germline V gene are SEHNR and FQNEAQ (reference sequence). The CDR3 loop spans 13 amino acids. The DNA of the CDR3 is TGTGCCAGCAGCTTGACAGGGAATTCACCCCTCCACTTT. As protein: CASSLTGNSPLHF. Combining the CDR3 with reference TRBV7-9 and TRBJ1-6 gives the whole variable domain DTGVSQNPRHKITKRGQNVTFRCDPISEHNRLYWYRQTLGQGPEFLTYFQNEAQLEKSRLLSDRFSAERPKGSFSTLEIQRTEQGDSAMYLCASSLTGNSPLHFGNGTRLTVT.

For this clonotype: The conserved closing phenylalanine or tryptophan is absent in this CDR3, likely reflecting a read error. CDR3 sequence: CASKGVRYGYTV. The CDR3 DNA reads TGTGCCAGCAAGGGAGTGAGGTATGGCTACACCGTC. The V gene is TRBV7-3, the J gene TRBJ1-2; the D is unclear. V lost 7 bases and J 5 bases, leaving 11 bases between the germline ends. The CDR3 is 12 amino acids. The germline gives CDR1 SGHTA, CDR2 FQGTGA.